Listed below are T cell receptor beta chains from one sample, sequenced in a study of cytomegalovirus exposure and HLA in healthy donors. Using immunoSEQ multiplex PCR, the repertoire was profiled, and TCRdb retains in-frame clones only, with some absent. The top ten clones hold more than 3% of a sample with more than 95,000 clones, roughly 70% of them seen once. The sample comprised PBMCs. All receptors derive from a man aged 25 to 40 in good health and CMV-seronegative. Both conserved end residues are part of each CDR3. D genes are given only for firm matches. The size field is filled for only some rows; it gives once, few, many or a size class.

D gene: NA
clone size: NA
V gene: TRBV7-9
J gene: TRBJ1-1
CDR3 protein: CASSNSWGGLNTEAFF
CDR3 DNA: TGTGCCAGCAGCAATTCATGGGGCGGCTTGAACACTGAAGCTTTCTTT

D gene: NA
clone size: NA
V gene: TRBV5-6
J gene: TRBJ2-5
CDR3 protein: CASSLAGTQETQYF
CDR3 DNA: TGTGCCAGCAGCTTGGCGGGGACTCAAGAGACCCAGTACTTC

D gene: TRBD1
clone size: NA
V gene: TRBV5-1
J gene: TRBJ1-1
CDR3 protein: CASSPGQGWTEAFF
CDR3 DNA: TGCGCCAGCAGCCCAGGACAGGGTTGGACTGAAGCTTTCTTT

D gene: TRBD2
clone size: once
V gene: TRBV9
J gene: TRBJ2-5
CDR3 protein: CASSVGGGERETQYF
CDR3 DNA: TGTGCCAGCAGCGTAGGCGGGGGGGAGAGAGAGACCCAGTACTTC

D gene: TRBD2
clone size: few
V gene: TRBV13
J gene: TRBJ2-7
CDR3 protein: CASSSALAGVHEQYF
CDR3 DNA: TGTGCCAGCAGCTCAGCTCTAGCGGGGGTACACGAGCAGTACTTC

D gene: NA
clone size: few
V gene: TRBV5-6
J gene: TRBJ1-1
CDR3 protein: CASSHVNEGESAFF
CDR3 DNA: TGTGCCAGCAGCCACGTCAACGAGGGGGAGTCCGCTTTCTTT

D gene: NA
clone size: NA
V gene: TRBV7-2
J gene: TRBJ2-7
CDR3 protein: CASSLETGPYEQYF
CDR3 DNA: TGTGCCAGCAGCTTAGAAACAGGGCCCTACGAGCAGTACTTC

D gene: NA
clone size: NA
V gene: TRBV19
J gene: TRBJ2-3
CDR3 protein: CASSIVPQDTDTQYF
CDR3 DNA: TGTGCCAGTAGTATAGTTCCACAGGACACAGATACGCAGTATTTT

D gene: NA
clone size: once
V gene: TRBV28
J gene: TRBJ2-7
CDR3 protein: CASSLQTIYEQYF
CDR3 DNA: TGTGCCAGCAGTTTGCAGACAATCTACGAGCAGTACTTC

D gene: NA
clone size: NA
V gene: TRBV7-9
J gene: TRBJ2-1
CDR3 protein: CASSQDVDNYNEQFF
CDR3 DNA: TGTGCCAGCAGCCAAGATGTAGACAACTACAATGAGCAGTTCTTC